Listed below are T cell receptor beta chains from one sample, sequenced in a study of blood T cell repertoires in COVID-19. This table comes from immunoSEQ multiplex PCR, and its TCRdb copy is limited to in-frame clones, with some not included. The sample contains over 350,000 clones, nearly 90% of which appear only once. Sequencing was performed on PBMCs or T cells enriched from blood (not recorded which). The receptors come from a woman aged 18-30 years with acute COVID-19. CDR3s include the opening cysteine and the closing phenylalanine or tryptophan. Each record gives: V gene, CDR3 protein.

>TRBV7-9
CASSTKTSVGPVDEQYF
>TRBV12-5
CASGKGADTQYF
>TRBV28
CASSYGLAGVRYEQYF
>TRBV7-9
CASSEGQHNTEAFF
>TRBV28
CASSLLLPYNEQFF
>TRBV7-2
CASSLGGTLHYGYTF
>TRBV21-1
CASSKKTGGAGANVLTF
>TRBV19
CASSMGPRSNQPQHF
>TRBV4-2
CASSQEPQGEQFF
>TRBV6-1
CASSERGGRNEKLFF
>TRBV7-2
CASSLPGTDTQYF
>TRBV11-2
CASSLGPPEETQYF
>TRBV5-5
CASSFADTQYF
>TRBV5-5
CASTPGHMNTGELFF
>TRBV5-1
CASRLAGDGNQPQHF
>TRBV11-3
CASSLDLYGENTEAFF
>TRBV27
CASSLSGTGANVLTF
>TRBV19
CASSPGQFVNQPQHF
>TRBV30
CAWSVGDGETQYF
>TRBV4-1
CASSQDLGSRTEAFF
>TRBV3-1/TRBV3-2
CASSQDRGPMETQYF
>TRBV20-1
CSAENYGYTF